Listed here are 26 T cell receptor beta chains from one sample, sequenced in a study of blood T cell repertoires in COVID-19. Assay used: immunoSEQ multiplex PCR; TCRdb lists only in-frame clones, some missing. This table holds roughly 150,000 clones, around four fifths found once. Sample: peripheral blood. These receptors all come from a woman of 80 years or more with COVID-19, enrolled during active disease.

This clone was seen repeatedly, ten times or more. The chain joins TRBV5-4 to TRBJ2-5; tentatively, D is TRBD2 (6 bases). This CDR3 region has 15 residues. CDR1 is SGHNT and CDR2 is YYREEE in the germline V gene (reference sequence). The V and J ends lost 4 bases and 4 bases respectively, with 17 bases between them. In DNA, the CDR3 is TGTGCCAGCAGCCCCCGGTCGGGAGTTCGAGAGACCCAGTACTTC. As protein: CASSPRSGVRETQYF.

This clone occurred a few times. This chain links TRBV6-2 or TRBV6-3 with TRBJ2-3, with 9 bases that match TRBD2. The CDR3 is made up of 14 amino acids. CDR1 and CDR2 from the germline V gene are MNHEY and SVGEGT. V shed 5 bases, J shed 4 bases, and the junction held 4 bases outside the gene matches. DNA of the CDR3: TGTGCCAGCAGTGGGGGACTAGCAGCAGATACGCAGTATTTT. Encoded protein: CASSGGLAADTQYF.

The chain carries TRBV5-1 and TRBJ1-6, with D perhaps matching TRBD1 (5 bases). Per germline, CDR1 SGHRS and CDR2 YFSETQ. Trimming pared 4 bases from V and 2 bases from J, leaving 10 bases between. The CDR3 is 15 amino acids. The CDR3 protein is CASSKGEAYNSPLHF. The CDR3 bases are TGCGCCAGCAGCAAAGGGGAGGCCTATAATTCACCCCTCCACTTT.

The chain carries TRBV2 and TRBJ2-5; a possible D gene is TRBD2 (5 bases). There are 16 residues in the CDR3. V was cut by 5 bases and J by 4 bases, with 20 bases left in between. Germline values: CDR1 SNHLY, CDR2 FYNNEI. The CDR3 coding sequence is TGTGCCAGCAGTCCCACCTTCCTTGGCGGGCGAGAGACCCAGTACTTC. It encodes CASSPTFLGGRETQYF.

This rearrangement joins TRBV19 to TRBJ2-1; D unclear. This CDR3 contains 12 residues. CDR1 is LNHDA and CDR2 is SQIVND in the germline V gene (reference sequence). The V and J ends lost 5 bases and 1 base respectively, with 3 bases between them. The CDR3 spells CASSRSYNEQFF. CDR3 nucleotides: TGTGCCAGTAGTCGGTCCTACAATGAGCAGTTCTTC.

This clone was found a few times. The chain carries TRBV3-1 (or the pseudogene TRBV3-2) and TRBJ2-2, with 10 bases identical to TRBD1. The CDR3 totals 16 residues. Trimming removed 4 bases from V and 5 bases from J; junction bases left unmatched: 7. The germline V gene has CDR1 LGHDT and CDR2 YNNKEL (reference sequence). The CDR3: CASSRGTGVGTGELFF. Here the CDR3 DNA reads TGTGCCAGCAGCCGGGGGACAGGGGTAGGAACCGGGGAGCTGTTTTTT.

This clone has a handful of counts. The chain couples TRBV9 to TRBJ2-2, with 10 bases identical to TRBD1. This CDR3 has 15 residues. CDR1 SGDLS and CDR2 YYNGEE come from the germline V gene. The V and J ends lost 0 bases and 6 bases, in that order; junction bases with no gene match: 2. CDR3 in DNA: TGTGCCAGCAGCGTAGGACAGGGGGCATCCGGGGAGCTGTTTTTT. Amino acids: CASSVGQGASGELFF.

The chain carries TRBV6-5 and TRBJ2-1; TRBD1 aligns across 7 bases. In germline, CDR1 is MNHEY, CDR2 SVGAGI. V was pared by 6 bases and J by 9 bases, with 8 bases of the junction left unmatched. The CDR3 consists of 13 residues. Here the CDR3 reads CASRPGTAFEQFF. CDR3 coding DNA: TGTGCCAGCAGACCCGGGACAGCCTTTGAGCAGTTCTTC.

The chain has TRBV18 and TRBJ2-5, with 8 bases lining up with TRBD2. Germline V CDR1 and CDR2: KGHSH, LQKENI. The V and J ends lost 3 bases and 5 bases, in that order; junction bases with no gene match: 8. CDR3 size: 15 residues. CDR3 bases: TGTGCCAGCTCACCGGGAGCGGGGGCTATGGAGACCCAGTACTTC. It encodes CASSPGAGAMETQYF.

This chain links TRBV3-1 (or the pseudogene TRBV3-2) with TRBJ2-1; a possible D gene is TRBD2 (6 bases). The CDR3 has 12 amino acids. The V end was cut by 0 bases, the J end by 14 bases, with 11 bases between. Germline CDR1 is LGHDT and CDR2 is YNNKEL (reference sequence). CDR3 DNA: TGTGCCAGCAGCCAAGATCGGAGGGCGAAGTTCTTC. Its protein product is CASSQDRRAKFF.

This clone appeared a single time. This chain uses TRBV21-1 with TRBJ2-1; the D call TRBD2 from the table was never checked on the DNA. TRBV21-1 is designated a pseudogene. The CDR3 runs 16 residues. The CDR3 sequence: CASSNPTSGDYNEQFF. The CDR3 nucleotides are TGTGCCAGCAGCAACCCTACTAGCGGGGACTACAATGAGCAGTTCTTC.

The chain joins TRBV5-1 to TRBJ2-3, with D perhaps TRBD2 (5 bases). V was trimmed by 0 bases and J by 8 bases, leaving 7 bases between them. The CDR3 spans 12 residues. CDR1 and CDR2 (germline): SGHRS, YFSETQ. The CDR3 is CASSLEAGTQYF. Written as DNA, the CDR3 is TGCGCCAGCAGCTTGGAGGCGGGTACGCAGTATTTT. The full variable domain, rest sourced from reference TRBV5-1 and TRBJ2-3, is KAGVTQTPRYLIKTRGQQVTLSCSPISGHRSVSWYQQTPGQGLQFLFEYFSETQRNKGNFPGRFSGRQFSNSRSEMNVSTLELGDSALYLCASSLEAGTQYFGPGTRLTVL.

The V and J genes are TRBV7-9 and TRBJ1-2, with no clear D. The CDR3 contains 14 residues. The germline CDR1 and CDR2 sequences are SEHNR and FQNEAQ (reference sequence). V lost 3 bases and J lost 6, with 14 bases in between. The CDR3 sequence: CASSFGDPVDGYTF. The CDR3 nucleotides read TGTGCCAGCAGCTTCGGGGATCCCGTTGATGGCTACACCTTC.

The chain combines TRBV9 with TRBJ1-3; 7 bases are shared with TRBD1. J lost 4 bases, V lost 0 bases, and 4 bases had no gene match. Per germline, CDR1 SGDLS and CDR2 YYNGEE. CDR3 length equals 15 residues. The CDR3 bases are TGTGCCAGCAGCGTAGTAGGACAGGTCGGAAACACCATATATTTT. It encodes CASSVVGQVGNTIYF.

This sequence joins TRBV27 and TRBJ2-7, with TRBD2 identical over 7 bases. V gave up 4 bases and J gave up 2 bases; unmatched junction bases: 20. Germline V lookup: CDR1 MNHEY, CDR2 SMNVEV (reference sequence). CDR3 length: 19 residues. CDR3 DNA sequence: TGTGCCAGCAGTTGGGCGGGTAGCGGGCGAGCTGAAACACCCTACGAGCAGTACTTC. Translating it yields CASSWAGSGRAETPYEQYF.

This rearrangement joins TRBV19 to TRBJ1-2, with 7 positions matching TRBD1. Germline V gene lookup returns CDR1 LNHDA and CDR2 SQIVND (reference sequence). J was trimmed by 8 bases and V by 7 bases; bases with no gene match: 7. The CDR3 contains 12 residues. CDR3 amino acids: CASNTGELGYTF. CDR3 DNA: TGTGCCAGTAATACAGGGGAGTTGGGCTACACCTTC. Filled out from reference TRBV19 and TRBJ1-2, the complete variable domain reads DGGITQSPKYLFRKEGQNVTLSCEQNLNHDAMYWYRQDPGQGLRLIYYSQIVNDFQKGDIAEGYSVSREKKESFPLTVTSAQKNPTAFYLCASNTGELGYTFGSGTRLTVV.

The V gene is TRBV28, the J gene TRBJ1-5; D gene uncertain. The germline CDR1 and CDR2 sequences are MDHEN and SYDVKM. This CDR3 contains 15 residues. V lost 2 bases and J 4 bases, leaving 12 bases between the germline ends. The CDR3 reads CASSLLPGNNQPQHF. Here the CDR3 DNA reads TGTGCCAGCAGTTTACTTCCGGGAAATAATCAGCCCCAGCATTTT.

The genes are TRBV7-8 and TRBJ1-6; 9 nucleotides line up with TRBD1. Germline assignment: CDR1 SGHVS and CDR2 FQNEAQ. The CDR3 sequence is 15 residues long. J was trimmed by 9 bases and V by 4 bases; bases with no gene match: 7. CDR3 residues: CASSSPGQGRSPLHF. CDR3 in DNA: TGTGCCAGCAGCTCGCCAGGACAGGGGCGTTCACCCCTCCACTTT.

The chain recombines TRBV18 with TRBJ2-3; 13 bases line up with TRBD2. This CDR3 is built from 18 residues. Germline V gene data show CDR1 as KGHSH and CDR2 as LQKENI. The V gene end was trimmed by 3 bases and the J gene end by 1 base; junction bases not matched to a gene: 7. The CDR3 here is CASSPGLAGLHGTDTQYF. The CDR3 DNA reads TGTGCCAGCTCACCGGGACTAGCGGGACTCCATGGCACAGATACGCAGTATTTT.

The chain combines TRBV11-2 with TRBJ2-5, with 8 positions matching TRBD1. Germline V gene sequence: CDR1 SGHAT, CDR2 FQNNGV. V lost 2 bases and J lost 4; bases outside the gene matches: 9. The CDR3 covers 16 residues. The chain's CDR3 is CASSLSTGGFRETQYF. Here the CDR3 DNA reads TGTGCCAGCAGCTTAAGTACAGGGGGGTTTAGAGAGACCCAGTACTTC.

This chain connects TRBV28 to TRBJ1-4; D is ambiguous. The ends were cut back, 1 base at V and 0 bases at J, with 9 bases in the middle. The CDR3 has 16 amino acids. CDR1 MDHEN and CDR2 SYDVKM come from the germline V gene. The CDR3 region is CASSLLFTATNEKLFF. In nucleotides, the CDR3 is TGTGCCAGCAGTTTATTATTTACAGCAACTAATGAAAAACTGTTTTTT. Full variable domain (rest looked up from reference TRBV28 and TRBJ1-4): DVKVTQSSRYLVKRTGEKVFLECVQDMDHENMFWYRQDPGLGLRLIYFSYDVKMKEKGDIPEGYSVSREKKERFSLILESASTNQTSMYLCASSLLFTATNEKLFFGSGTQLSVL.

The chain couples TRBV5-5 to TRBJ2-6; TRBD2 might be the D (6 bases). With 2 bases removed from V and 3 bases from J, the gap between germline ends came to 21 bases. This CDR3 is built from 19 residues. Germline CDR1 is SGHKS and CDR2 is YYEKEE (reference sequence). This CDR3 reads CASSFSIGSGRYGANVLTF. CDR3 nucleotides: TGTGCCAGCAGCTTTAGCATTGGGTCAGGGAGGTATGGGGCCAACGTCCTGACTTTC. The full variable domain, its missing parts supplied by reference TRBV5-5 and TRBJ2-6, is DAGVTQSPTHLIKTRGQQVTLRCSPISGHKSVSWYQQVLGQGPQFIFQYYEKEERGRGNFPDRFSARQFPNYSSELNVNALLLGDSALYLCASSFSIGSGRYGANVLTFGAGSRLTVL.

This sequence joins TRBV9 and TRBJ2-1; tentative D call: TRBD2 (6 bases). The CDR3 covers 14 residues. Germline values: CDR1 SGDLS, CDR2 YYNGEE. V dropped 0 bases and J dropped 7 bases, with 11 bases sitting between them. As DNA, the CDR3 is TGTGCCAGCAGCGTAGGTGGGGGGATAAATGAGCAGTTCTTC. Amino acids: CASSVGGGINEQFF.

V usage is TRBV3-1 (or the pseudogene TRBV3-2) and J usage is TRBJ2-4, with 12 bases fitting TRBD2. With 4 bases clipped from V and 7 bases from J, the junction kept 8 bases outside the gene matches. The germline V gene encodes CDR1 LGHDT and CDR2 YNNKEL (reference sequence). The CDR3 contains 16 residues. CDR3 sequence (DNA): TGTGCCAGCAGCCCGTTCGGACTAGCGGGAATGAACATTCAGTACTTC. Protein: CASSPFGLAGMNIQYF.

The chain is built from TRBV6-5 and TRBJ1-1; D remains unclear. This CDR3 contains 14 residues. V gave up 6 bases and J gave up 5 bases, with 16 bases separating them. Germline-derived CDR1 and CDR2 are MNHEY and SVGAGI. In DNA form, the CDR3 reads TGTGCCAGCAGCCCCCGAGGGCTTCTGACTGAAGCTTTCTTT. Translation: CASSPRGLLTEAFF.

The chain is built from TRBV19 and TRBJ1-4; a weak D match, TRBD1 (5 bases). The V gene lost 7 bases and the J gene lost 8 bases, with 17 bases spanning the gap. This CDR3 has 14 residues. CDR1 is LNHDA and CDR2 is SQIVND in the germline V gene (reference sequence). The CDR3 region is CASTSSPRGEKLFF. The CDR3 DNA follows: TGTGCCAGTACCTCATCCCCACGGGGGGAAAAACTGTTTTTT.